Described below is a single T cell receptor beta chain sequence and its context. Time point described: blood 4 weeks post-SBRT, at nephrectomy. The treatment is: 15 Gy SBRT to primary tumor, nephrectomy 4 weeks later. Nephrectomy followed 15 Gy stereotactic body radiation by 4 weeks. Data came from immunoSEQ multiplex PCR; TCRdb stores just in-frame clones and leaves some out. The sample carries around 180,000 clones, 88% recorded once. The sample originates from a study of radiation and T cells in renal cell carcinoma. The receptor's source is a woman in her forties or fifties with renal cell carcinoma. The material was blood, obtained from a patient whose treatment included radiotherapy and nephrectomy.

In DNA form, the CDR3 reads TGTGCCAGCAGCCGCTCCATCGGGGCGAACACTGAAGCTTTCTTT. This sequence encodes CASSRSIGANTEAFF. The chain employs TRBV7-6 and TRBJ1-1; D possibly corresponds to TRBD1 (5 bases). From germline, CDR1 is SGHVS and CDR2 FNYEAQ. Trimming removed 5 bases from V and 1 base from J, with 14 bases in between. There are 15 residues in the CDR3.